The rows below give T cell receptor beta chains drawn from one sample of a study of cytomegalovirus exposure and HLA in healthy donors. The repertoire was sequenced with immunoSEQ multiplex PCR; TCRdb's copy has only in-frame clones and lacks some. There are some 180,000 clones in the sample; roughly 81% occur only once, and 0.95% to 1.5% lies in the top ten. Sample: PBMCs. Receptors were obtained from a woman aged 25 to 39 in good health and CMV-seronegative. The CDR3 runs from the conserved cysteine through the conserved F or W. A D gene is named only where the DNA matches it firmly. The size of a clone is reported for some rows only, either as once, few or many, or as a class for expanded clones.

V	D	size	J	DNA	CDR3
TRBV19	TRBD1	-	TRBJ2-1	TGTGCCAGTAGTATCCAGGGGGCGAACAATGAGCAGTTCTTC	CASSIQGANNEQFF
TRBV6-1	TRBD1	-	TRBJ2-1	TGTGCCAGCAGTGAGCTGGACAGGTACTACAATGAGCAGTTCTTC	CASSELDRYYNEQFF
TRBV28	-	-	TRBJ2-7	TGTGCCAGCAGTTTAAGGGGCCCTACCTACGAGCAGTACTTC	CASSLRGPTYEQYF
TRBV6-5	TRBD1	few	TRBJ2-6	TGTGCCAGCAGAGGGGGCATCTCTGGGGCCAACGTCCTGACTTTC	CASRGGISGANVLTF
TRBV4-1	-	-	TRBJ2-1	TGCGCCAGCAGCCATCTTATGAGAGCGGGTGAGCAGTTCTTC	CASSHLMRAGEQFF
TRBV4-1	-	-	TRBJ1-3	TGCGCCAGCACTGGGGACACTGGAAACACCATATATTTT	CASTGDTGNTIYF
TRBV9	-	-	TRBJ2-1	TGTGCCAGCAGCGTAGAATCAGGGCCTCCCTACAATGAGCAGTTCTTC	CASSVESGPPYNEQFF
TRBV29-1	TRBD1	-	TRBJ1-4	TGCAGCGTTGCGCGATCTGGGGGACAGGGTAATGAAAAACTGTTTTTT	CSVARSGGQGNEKLFF
TRBV5-4	-	-	TRBJ2-7	TGTGCCAGCAGCTACCCAGGAAGGCCCCACGAGCAGTACTTC	CASSYPGRPHEQYF
TRBV7-9	TRBD2	once	TRBJ2-1	TGTGCCACCCTCAGACTAGCGCCACACAATGAGCAGTTCTTC	CATLRLAPHNEQFF
TRBV29-1	-	-	TRBJ2-1	TGCAGCCACCTGGGAGTTCGCTCCTACAATGAGCAGTTCTTC	CSHLGVRSYNEQFF
TRBV6-1	-	-	TRBJ1-1	TGTGCCAGCAGGCCAGGCCCGAACACTGAAGCTTTCTTT	CASRPGPNTEAFF
TRBV5-1	TRBD2	-	TRBJ2-5	TGCGCCAGCAGCTTGGGGGCGGGAGCCCAAGAGACCCAGTACTTC	CASSLGAGAQETQYF
TRBV7-9	TRBD1	many	TRBJ2-1	TGTGCCAGCAGCCCCGGACAGGATGTTACTGAGCAGTTCTTC	CASSPGQDVTEQFF
TRBV6-5	-	-	TRBJ1-6	TGTGCCAGCAGCCCCCGGGATACCTATAATTCACCCCTCCACTTT	CASSPRDTYNSPLHF
TRBV6-1	-	once	TRBJ2-7	TGTGCCAGCTTGGTCCTGACAGGACCGGGGCACGAGCAGTACTTC	CASLVLTGPGHEQYF
TRBV5-1	-	few	TRBJ2-7	TGCGCCAGCAGCTCTGCCTACGAGCAGTACTTC	CASSSAYEQYF
TRBV27	TRBD1	-	TRBJ2-7	TGTGCCAGCGCATCTGGTTCTGGACAGGGGGAAGTCGAGCAGTACTTC	CASASGSGQGEVEQYF
TRBV2	TRBD2	-	TRBJ2-5	TGTGCCAGCAGGGTAGCGGGGCTGGGGGAGACCCAGTACTTC	CASRVAGLGETQYF
TRBV29-1	TRBD1	once	TRBJ1-1	TGCAGCGTTACCGACAGGGGGAACACTGAAGCTTTCTTT	CSVTDRGNTEAFF
TRBV5-1	-	-	TRBJ2-3	TGCGCCAGCAGCTTGGTGGCGGGCGCTTCTAGCACAGATACGCAGTATTTT	CASSLVAGASSTDTQYF
TRBV7-3	TRBD2	-	TRBJ2-5	TGTGCCAGCAGCCCCCTAGCGGACGCGAACCAAGAGACCCAGTACTTC	CASSPLADANQETQYF
TRBV7-9	TRBD2	-	TRBJ2-3	TGTGCCAGCAGCCTACATACTAGCGGGGGGATGGATACGCAGTATTTT	CASSLHTSGGMDTQYF
TRBV2	-	-	TRBJ1-5	TGTGCCAGCAGTCCCGACAGCCTCAATCAGCCCCAGCATTTT	CASSPDSLNQPQHF
TRBV7-2	TRBD2	-	TRBJ2-7	TGTGCCAGCAGCCGTAGCGGGGGGTGGAACGAGCAGTACTTC	CASSRSGGWNEQYF
TRBV4-1	TRBD1	-	TRBJ2-4	TGCGCCAGCAGCCAAGCCGGGACAGGGATATACATTCAGTACTTC	CASSQAGTGIYIQYF
TRBV19	-	-	TRBJ1-2	TGTGCCAGTAGAGAGAACTATGGCTACACCTTC	CASRENYGYTF
TRBV27	-	-	TRBJ2-3	TGTGCCAGCAGTTTATGGGGAAAGCGGGCCACAGATACGCAGTATTTT	CASSLWGKRATDTQYF
TRBV5-1	-	once	TRBJ2-1	TGCGCCAGCAGCTTGGCCACTGGAGCTGGCTCCTACAATGAGCAGTTCTTC	CASSLATGAGSYNEQFF
TRBV20-1	-	-	TRBJ1-1	TGCAGTGCTAGAGCGCCCCCACAATTCCGCTTT	CSARAPPQFRF
TRBV19	TRBD1	-	TRBJ1-2	TGTGCCAGTACCGGACAGGGGCGGGATGGCTACACCTTC	CASTGQGRDGYTF
TRBV18	-	-	TRBJ2-7	TGTGCCAGCTGGGCGACAGACATTACCGAGCAGTACTTC	CASWATDITEQYF
TRBV13	TRBD1	-	TRBJ1-1	TGTGCCAGCAGCTTAGTTAGGGAGCGAGGGGGCAACACTGAAGCTTTCTTT	CASSLVRERGGNTEAFF
TRBV19	-	-	TRBJ2-6	TGTGCCAGTAAGGGGGGGCACTCTGGGGCCAACGTCCTGACTTTC	CASKGGHSGANVLTF
TRBV4-1	-	-	TRBJ1-1	TGCGCCAGCAGCCAAGTCGATGGAGGGGCTGAAGCTTTCTTT	CASSQVDGGAEAFF
TRBV6-5	TRBD1	-	TRBJ1-2	TGTGCCAGCAGTTACTCGAGTGTAGTGACAGGGTATGGCTACACCTTC	CASSYSSVVTGYGYTF
TRBV5-1	TRBD1	-	TRBJ1-2	TGCGCCAGCAGCTTGAGGGACAGTCAGGGTTATGGCTACACCTTC	CASSLRDSQGYGYTF
TRBV28	-	-	TRBJ1-5	TGTGCCAGCAAGTCCGCCCTAACAGGACATAGCAATCAGCCCCAGCATTTT	CASKSALTGHSNQPQHF
TRBV2	-	-	TRBJ1-5	TGTGCCAGCAGCCCCGCGGGGGCCCTGGTCCATAGCAATCAGCCCCAGCATTTT	CASSPAGALVHSNQPQHF
TRBV7-7	TRBD2	-	TRBJ2-7	TGTGCCAGCAGCTCTCAGCGGGAGGGGGGCGAGCAGTACTTC	CASSSQREGGEQYF
TRBV6-1	TRBD1	-	TRBJ2-7	TGTGCCAGCAGTCAGGACAGGGGAGGTTACGAGCAGTACTTC	CASSQDRGGYEQYF
TRBV9	-	-	TRBJ2-1	TGTGCCAGCAGCGTAGTGACGGGCAATGAGCAGTTCTTC	CASSVVTGNEQFF
TRBV6-8	TRBD2	-	TRBJ2-7	TGTGCCAGCAGTTACTCCCGACTAGCGCGATACGAGCAGTACTTC	CASSYSRLARYEQYF
TRBV14	-	-	TRBJ1-2	TGTGCCAGCAGCCACACCACCGCGCGGGGGGCCTACTATGGCTACACCTTC	CASSHTTARGAYYGYTF
TRBV4-1	-	-	TRBJ2-2	TGCGCCAGCAGCCAAGTGAGAGACACCGGGGAGCTGTTTTTT	CASSQVRDTGELFF
TRBV11-2	TRBD2	-	TRBJ2-5	TGTGCCAGCAGCTTCCCAGCGGGGTCGGGGGAGACCCAGTACTTC	CASSFPAGSGETQYF
TRBV6-1	TRBD1	-	TRBJ1-3	TGTGCCAGCGGTACAGGGGCGACGGGAAACACCATATATTTT	CASGTGATGNTIYF
TRBV29-1	TRBD1	-	TRBJ2-2	TGCAGCGTTGAAGGGCAGGGGGCGTTTTTCGGTACCGGGGAGCTGTTTTTT	CSVEGQGAFFGTGELFF